What follows are 22 T cell receptor beta chains derived from one specimen sequenced in a study of regulatory T cells in long-lasting Graves disease. The sample's time point: newly diagnosed GD, antithyroid drugs for less than 3 months. Researchers made the TCR library from RNA that was extracted from PBMCs. Relying on iRepertoire HTBI primers and Arm-PCR of CDR3 regions, the team built TCR beta libraries. One entry per CDR3 protein, called by TCRdb with MiXCR from the multiplex PCR reads. There are hundreds of thousands of distinct CDR3 sequences in the sample; 16% occur only once, and around 11% lies in the top ten. Another study also made use of these data, one on T cells in Graves' hyperthyroidism and ophthalmopathy.

This material consisted of peripheral blood mononuclear cells (PBMCs), taken at new diagnosis, from a patient treated with antithyroid drugs. The receptor set was obtained from a man aged 18 to 30 with Graves disease.

This clonotype was seen at least ten times. V usage is TRBV15 and J usage is TRBJ2-7, with a possible D match to TRBD1 (5 bases). Trimming took 0 bases from V and 8 from J, leaving 17 bases between them. CDR3 size: 15 residues. The germline V gene encodes CDR1 LNHNV and CDR2 YYDKDF (reference sequence). As DNA, the CDR3 is TGTGCCACCAGCAGAGATCCCGACAGTGGCCTTAAGCAGTACTTC. Its translation is CATSRDPDSGLKQYF.

The rearrangement links TRBV18 to TRBJ2-1; 11 bases agree with TRBD1. Germline V gene sequence: CDR1 KGHSH, CDR2 LQKENI. The CDR3 has 14 amino acids. Trimming took 7 bases from V and 6 from J; bases not matched to a gene: 5. CDR3 nucleotide sequence: TGTGCCAGCTTACTGGACAGGGGGCTCAATGAGCAGTTCTTC. This gives the protein CASLLDRGLNEQFF.

This clonotype came up a few times. The chain joins TRBV10-3 to TRBJ1-2; D is possibly TRBD1 (5 bases). V gave up 10 bases and J gave up 8 bases, with 20 bases separating them. The germline gives CDR1 ENHRY, CDR2 SYGVKD. This CDR3 is built from 13 residues. The CDR3 region is CASAGTSGRGYTF. The CDR3 coding sequence is TGTGCCAGCGCTGGGACCTCGGGTCGCGGCTACACCTTC.

The V gene is TRBV5-1, the J gene TRBJ1-2; D not certain. V lost 2 bases and J 6 bases, leaving 20 bases between the germline ends. In germline, CDR1 is SGHRS, CDR2 YFSETQ. The CDR3 sequence is 16 residues long. CDR3 amino acids: CASSLSLTDARDGYTF. In DNA, the CDR3 is TGCGCCAGCAGCTTATCCTTAACAGACGCGCGGGATGGCTACACCTTC.

This clonotype was counted ten times or more. The chain employs TRBV11-2 and TRBJ1-2; tentative D call: TRBD1 (5 bases). Per the germline V gene, CDR1 is SGHAT and CDR2 is FQNNGV. CDR3 length: 15 amino acids. V dropped 6 bases and J dropped 6 bases, with 20 bases sitting between them. CDR3 bases: TGTGCCAGCAGGCACCTCAGGGCTCCTCGCGATGGCTACACCTTC. Its protein is CASRHLRAPRDGYTF.

This clonotype came up many times. The genes are TRBV2 and TRBJ1-1; D call uncertain. Trimming took off 0 bases at V and 11 bases at J, with 16 bases between the two ends. Germline loops: CDR1 SNHLY, CDR2 FYNNEI. This CDR3 has 14 amino acids. CDR3 coding DNA: TGTGCCAGCAGTGAAGCCCGGGCTCCTAACGGGGCTTTCTTT. Protein product: CASSEARAPNGAFF.

This sequence joins TRBV27 and TRBJ2-2; 11 nucleotides align to TRBD2. The CDR3 spans 16 residues. Germline trimming cut 6 bases from V and 5 bases from J; bases unmatched to any gene: 8. Germline V gene sequence: CDR1 MNHEY, CDR2 SMNVEV (reference sequence). DNA of the CDR3: TGTGCCAGCAGATCCACTAGCGGGAGATATACCGGGGAGCTGTTTTTT. This encodes CASRSTSGRYTGELFF.

This clonotype showed up many times. This rearrangement joins TRBV29-1 to TRBJ2-7, with 7 positions matching TRBD1. CDR1 is SQVTM and CDR2 is ANQGSEA in the germline V gene. The CDR3 totals 14 residues. With V trimmed by 5 bases and J by 2 bases, 9 bases remained unmatched. The CDR3 DNA sequence: TGCAGCGTTCGGTTCCGGGACAGACCCTACGAGCAGTACTTC. It specifies CSVRFRDRPYEQYF.

This clonotype was seen only a few times. The rearrangement joins TRBV30 to TRBJ2-7, with 7 bases aligning to TRBD2. From germline, CDR1 is GTSNPN and CDR2 SVGIG (reference sequence). The CDR3 contains 14 residues. J was trimmed by 3 bases and V by 5 bases; bases with no gene match: 10. The CDR3 DNA is TGTGCCTGGGGGCAGCGGGATTACAACTACGAGCAGTACTTC. Translation: CAWGQRDYNYEQYF. Full variable domain (outside the CDR3, taken from reference TRBV30 and TRBJ2-7): SQTIHQWPATLVQPVGSPLSLECTVEGTSNPNLYWYRQAAGRGLQLLFYSVGIGQISSEVPQNLSASRPQDRQFILSSKKLLLSDSGFYLCAWGQRDYNYEQYFGPGTRLTVT.

CDR3 loop: CASTGAGGNEQYF. The CDR3 DNA follows: TGTGCCAGCACCGGGGCAGGGGGTAACGAGCAGTACTTC. J is TRBJ2-7 and V is TRBV12-3 or TRBV12-4; 7 bases align to TRBD1. There are 13 residues in the CDR3. V lost 7 bases and J lost 5; bases outside the gene matches: 8.

CDR3: CASSETGTVTGELFF. CDR3 sequence (DNA): TGCGCCAGCAGCGAAACCGGGACAGTTACCGGGGAGCTGTTTTTT. The V call is TRBV5-1, the J call TRBJ2-2, with 7 bases lining up with TRBD1. The CDR3 spans 15 residues. The V segment lost 4 bases and the J segment 5 bases; nucleotides outside the gene matches: 8. Germline values: CDR1 SGHRS, CDR2 YFSETQ. The full variable domain, completed using reference TRBV5-1 and TRBJ2-2, is KAGVTQTPRYLIKTRGQQVTLSCSPISGHRSVSWYQQTPGQGLQFLFEYFSETQRNKGNFPGRFSGRQFSNSRSEMNVSTLELGDSALYLCASSETGTVTGELFFGEGSRLTVL.

This clonotype was observed once. The chain has TRBV10-1 and TRBJ2-2; TRBD1 matches at 8 bases. The CDR3 is made up of 15 amino acids. Germline trimming cut 4 bases from V and 1 base from J; bases unmatched to any gene: 2. Germline-derived CDR1 and CDR2 are WNHNN and SYGVQD (reference sequence). CDR3 sequence reads: CASSAQGVNTGELFF. The CDR3 DNA follows: TGCGCCAGCAGTGCACAGGGGGTGAACACCGGGGAGCTGTTTTTT.

This chain connects TRBV19 to TRBJ1-6; 11 positions agree with TRBD1. Germline values: CDR1 LNHDA, CDR2 SQIVND (reference sequence). The V segment lost 7 bases and the J segment 10 bases; nucleotides outside the gene matches: 9. The length of the CDR3 is 15 residues. The CDR3 coding sequence is TGTGCCAGTACCCCTGGGACAGGGGGTCGGTCACCCCTCCACTTT. This gives the protein CASTPGTGGRSPLHF.

This clonotype was seen ten or more times. The chain has TRBV20-1 and TRBJ2-1; tentatively, D is TRBD2 (6 bases). V shed 6 bases and J shed 6 bases, with 21 bases lying between them. From germline, CDR1 is DFQATT and CDR2 SNEGSKA (reference sequence). The length of the CDR3 is 15 residues. For the CDR3, the DNA is TGCAGTGCACGGCCGAACCCCGGGACTCCCAATGAGCAGTTCTTC. This gives the protein CSARPNPGTPNEQFF.

Ten or more counts support this clonotype. The chain uses TRBV27 and TRBJ2-3; 15 bases are shared with TRBD2. This CDR3 is 18 amino acids long. With V trimmed by 6 bases and J by 0 bases, 7 bases remained unmatched. The germline V gene has CDR1 MNHEY and CDR2 SMNVEV (reference sequence). Here the CDR3 reads CASRPRTSGRASTDTQYF. The CDR3 DNA reads TGTGCCAGCAGACCCAGGACTAGCGGGAGGGCTAGCACAGATACGCAGTATTTT.

This clonotype was detected ten times or more. This rearrangement joins TRBV2 to TRBJ1-1, with D perhaps matching TRBD1 (5 bases). Trimming took 3 bases from V and 5 from J, leaving 10 bases between them. CDR1 and CDR2 from the germline V gene are SNHLY and FYNNEI. The CDR3 runs to 13 residues. The DNA for the CDR3 is TGTGCCAGCAGTGAGGGACCGGGGACTGAAGCTTTCTTT. Translated: CASSEGPGTEAFF.

This clonotype was counted many times. This chain links TRBV7-3 with TRBJ2-1, with 13 bases fitting TRBD2. The CDR3 is 15 residues long. Germline CDR1 is SGHTA and CDR2 is FQGTGA. The V segment lost 5 bases and the J segment 8 bases; nucleotides outside the gene matches: 6. CDR3 nucleotide sequence: TGTGCCAGCAGCCAGACTAGCGGGAGGCCACATGAGCAGTTCTTC. This encodes CASSQTSGRPHEQFF.

As concerns this clonotype: A single base separates this from a much larger clone, so it may be a read error. No conserved phenylalanine or tryptophan is present at the end of the CDR3, so a read error is the likely explanation. It is unclear where the CDR3 begins or ends on the DNA, so no DNA is shown, and the CDR3 is as TCRdb lists it. V gene TRBV7-8 combines with J gene TRBJ2-3; the D call of TRBD1 is as the table states it, not checked on the DNA. Ends included, the CDR3 has 14 residues. CDR1 and CDR2 from the germline V gene are SGHVS and FQNEAQ. The CDR3 spells CASSLGTSGETQYS.

The genes are TRBV7-6 and TRBJ1-5; D possibly corresponds to TRBD1 (6 bases). The CDR3 spans 14 residues. Per germline, CDR1 SGHVS and CDR2 FNYEAQ. V was clipped by 1 base and J by 6 bases, with 10 bases between them. The CDR3 reads CASSLGGRVQPQHF. The DNA of the CDR3 is TGTGCCAGCAGCTTAGGGGGGCGGGTTCAGCCCCAGCATTTT.

This clonotype occurred many times. The chain couples TRBV2 to TRBJ1-6; perhaps TRBD1 as D (6 bases). The CDR3 spans 14 residues. V gave up 0 bases and J gave up 9 bases, with 9 bases separating them. Germline V gives CDR1 SNHLY, CDR2 FYNNEI. CDR3 bases: TGTGCCAGCAGTGAAGCAGGGGGAGGTTCACCCCTCCACTTT. It is translated as CASSEAGGGSPLHF.

In this sample, this clonotype turned up many times. This chain connects TRBV18 to TRBJ1-1; TRBD1 might be the D (6 bases). The CDR3 extends over 15 amino acids. The V gene lost 1 base and the J gene lost 4 bases, with 13 bases spanning the gap. Germline CDR1 KGHSH, CDR2 LQKENI. CDR3 DNA sequence: TGTGCCAGCTCACCACTACAGGGTGGCGGCACTGAAGCTTTCTTT. It yields the protein CASSPLQGGGTEAFF.

About this clonotype: It is likely a read error: a sequence one base away is far more abundant. The chain employs TRBV27 and TRBJ2-5, with a tentative D call TRBD1 (5 bases). The V end was cut by 5 bases, the J end by 11 bases, with 24 bases between. The CDR3 is 15 amino acids. Germline values: CDR1 MNHEY, CDR2 SMNVEV (reference sequence). The DNA for the CDR3 is TGTGCCAGCAGTGCCCTGGGAAGGACATCCCATGAGCAGTACTTC. Translation gives CASSALGRTSHEQYF.